Following are 2 T cell receptor beta chains from one sample sequenced in a study of shared clonotypes between healthy human individuals. Produced via immunoSEQ multiplex PCR; TCRdb's table is partial and in-frame only. The sample lists about 2,200,000 clones, 90% to 95% occurring once. As defined, naive CD8 cells were CD45RO-negative and positively selected for CCR7, with terminally differentiated effector memory CD45RA+ cells excluded. The sequenced sample was naive CD8+ T cells from PBMCs. All receptors derive from a man between 18 and 29 years old in good health. Some clones in this sample may be carry-over from other donors' samples.

V is TRBV5-6 and J is TRBJ2-1; 7 bases agree with TRBD2. CDR3 size: 17 residues. Trimming at V came to 4 bases and at J to 0 bases, leaving 10 bases not matched to a gene. The germline V gene encodes CDR1 SGHDT and CDR2 YYEEEE. CDR3 region: CASSPEGLWSSYNEQFF. The CDR3 bases are TGTGCCAGCAGCCCCGAGGGACTATGGAGCTCCTACAATGAGCAGTTCTTC.

The V gene is TRBV7-9, the J gene TRBJ2-1; the D call may be TRBD1 or TRBD2 (5 bases each). V gave up 8 bases and J gave up 0 bases, with 14 bases separating them. The CDR3 contains 15 residues. The germline V gene has CDR1 SEHNR and CDR2 FQNEAQ (reference sequence). CDR3 nucleotide sequence: TGTGCCAGCCCCCCTGGGGGATACTCCTACAATGAGCAGTTCTTC. Translating gives CASPPGGYSYNEQFF.